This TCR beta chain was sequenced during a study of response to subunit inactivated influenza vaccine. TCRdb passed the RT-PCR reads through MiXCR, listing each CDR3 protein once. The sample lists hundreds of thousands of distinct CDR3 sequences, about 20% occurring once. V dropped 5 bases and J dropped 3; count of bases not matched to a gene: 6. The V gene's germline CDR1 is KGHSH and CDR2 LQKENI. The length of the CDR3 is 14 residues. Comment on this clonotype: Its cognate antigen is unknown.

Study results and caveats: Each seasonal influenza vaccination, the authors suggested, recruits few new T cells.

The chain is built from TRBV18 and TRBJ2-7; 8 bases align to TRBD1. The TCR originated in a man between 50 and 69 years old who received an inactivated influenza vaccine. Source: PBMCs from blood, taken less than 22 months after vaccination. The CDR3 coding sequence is TGTGCCAGCTCATCAATTACAGGGGGCTACGAGCAGTACTTC. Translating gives CASSSITGGYEQYF.